The 25 T cell receptor beta chains reported below all come from one sample, sequenced in a study of T cell repertoires in cytomegalovirus infection. These receptors' targets are unknown. TCRdb reprocessed the reads via MiXCR and lists one record per CDR3 protein. The data contain 640,000 or so distinct CDR3 sequences, around 35% of them singletons. The material sequenced was cultured PBMCs, taken from culture after CMV antigen stimulation. All receptors derive from a human donor in good health (CMV status not recorded). Some clones in this sample may be carry-over from other donors' samples.

Only a few counts were recorded for this clonotype. V usage is TRBV20-1 and J usage is TRBJ1-2; TRBD1 is a possible D gene (6 bases). The CDR3 has 13 amino acids. The germline CDR1 and CDR2 sequences are DFQATT and SNEGSKA (reference sequence). Trimming removed 1 base from V and 7 bases from J, with 13 bases in between. The CDR3 sequence: CSARGLQGSGYTF. CDR3 sequence (DNA): TGCAGTGCTAGAGGTCTCCAGGGGAGTGGCTACACCTTC.

This clonotype was observed a few times. The rearrangement uses TRBV6-1 and TRBJ2-7; 11 bases match TRBD1. V shed 7 bases and J 6 bases; nucleotides not matched to a gene: 5. This CDR3 is 13 amino acids long. Germline V CDR1 and CDR2: MNHNS, SASEGT. The CDR3 bases are TGTGCCAGCAACCGGGACAGGGGGTCCGAGCAGTACTTC. It encodes CASNRDRGSEQYF.

This clonotype was observed a few times. The V and J genes are TRBV6-2 or TRBV6-3 and TRBJ2-1; D is perhaps TRBD2 (5 bases). CDR1 and CDR2 from the germline V gene are MNHEY and SVGEGT. This CDR3 region has 10 residues. V was trimmed by 8 bases and J by 10 bases, leaving 9 bases between them. CDR3 in amino acids: CASGSGEQFF. For the CDR3, the DNA is TGTGCCAGCGGATCGGGGGAGCAGTTCTTC.

The chain couples TRBV10-3 to TRBJ1-2; perhaps TRBD1 as D (5 bases). V lost 5 bases to trimming and J lost 0 bases, with 7 bases between them. The CDR3 is made up of 13 amino acids. In germline, CDR1 is ENHRY, CDR2 SYGVKD. Written as DNA, the CDR3 is TGTGCCATCAGTAGGGACCCTAACTATGGCTACACCTTC. Its translation: CAISRDPNYGYTF.

The rearrangement joins TRBV7-9 to TRBJ2-6; 8 bases are a match to TRBD1. The germline V gene encodes CDR1 SEHNR and CDR2 FQNEAQ (reference sequence). The CDR3 is 17 residues long. V lost 0 bases to trimming and J lost 0 bases; unmatched junction nucleotides: 1. The CDR3: CASSLAQGGSGANVLTF. For the CDR3, the DNA is TGTGCCAGCAGCTTAGCACAGGGGGGCTCTGGGGCCAACGTCCTGACTTTC.

J is TRBJ1-5 and V is TRBV2, with D maybe TRBD1 (6 bases). CDR3 size: 13 residues. Trimming took 6 bases from V and 7 from J, leaving 13 bases between them. Looked up from germline, CDR1 is SNHLY and CDR2 is FYNNEI. CDR3 amino acids: CASSLYREQPQHF. In DNA form, the CDR3 reads TGTGCCAGCAGCCTCTACAGGGAACAGCCCCAGCATTTT.

This clonotype appeared a few times. The chain has TRBV6-2 or TRBV6-3 and TRBJ2-5, with D unresolved. The CDR3 is made up of 13 amino acids. CDR1 MNHEY and CDR2 SVGEGT come from the germline V gene. Trimming took 6 bases from V and 6 from J, leaving 14 bases between them. CDR3: CASSRIPRQTQYF. The CDR3 nucleotides are TGTGCCAGCAGCCGGATTCCCCGGCAGACCCAGTACTTC.

This clonotype was counted a few times. The chain links TRBV20-1 to TRBJ2-3; D ambiguous. Trimming pared 3 bases from V and 0 bases from J, leaving 7 bases between. Germline V gene sequence: CDR1 DFQATT, CDR2 SNEGSKA (reference sequence). CDR3 length: 13 amino acids. The CDR3 is CSARGLSTDTQYF. CDR3 nucleotide sequence: TGCAGTGCTAGGGGTCTCAGCACAGATACGCAGTATTTT.

This clonotype came up many times. The chain carries TRBV7-2 and TRBJ2-1; 9 nucleotides line up with TRBD2. V lost 2 bases and J lost 3; bases outside the gene matches: 5. This CDR3 is 16 amino acids long. Germline lookup yields CDR1 SGHTA and CDR2 FQGNSA. The CDR3 region is CASSLLAGRLYNEQFF. The CDR3 DNA reads as TGTGCCAGCAGCTTACTAGCGGGAAGGCTCTACAATGAGCAGTTCTTC.

V gene TRBV7-2 combines with J gene TRBJ2-1; 10 bases are shared with TRBD2. Germline V CDR1 and CDR2: SGHTA, FQGNSA. J gave up 5 bases and V 2 bases, and 3 bases lay outside the gene matches. The CDR3 length is 15 residues. This CDR3 reads CASSLSLAGDNEQFF. The CDR3 DNA follows: TGTGCCAGCAGCTTAAGCCTAGCGGGGGACAATGAGCAGTTCTTC.

This clonotype was seen repeatedly, ten times or more. The V gene is TRBV7-2, the J gene TRBJ1-1, with a tentative D call TRBD1 (5 bases). V gave up 7 bases and J gave up 0 bases, with 18 bases separating them. The CDR3 covers 16 residues. Germline CDR1 and CDR2: SGHTA and FQGNSA. The CDR3 nucleotides are TGTGCCAGCACCCCAATGAGACAGCTCATGAACACTGAAGCTTTCTTT. Translation: CASTPMRQLMNTEAFF.

This clonotype showed up just a few times. J is TRBJ1-3 and V is TRBV12-3 or TRBV12-4; no reliable D call. There are 14 residues in the CDR3. V was shortened by 3 bases and J by 5 bases, with 11 bases between the two germline ends. CDR3 in amino acids: CASSFPPRRNTIYF. In DNA, the CDR3 is TGTGCCAGCAGTTTCCCCCCCCGCCGAAACACCATATATTTT.

The chain employs TRBV14 and TRBJ1-6; D is uncertain. Germline CDR1 SGHDN, CDR2 FVKESK. Trimming removed 3 bases from V and 4 bases from J, with 7 bases in between. This CDR3 contains 14 residues. The DNA of the CDR3 is TGTGCCAGCAGCCATCAAGGGTATAATTCACCCCTCCACTTT. Translating gives CASSHQGYNSPLHF. Full variable domain (rest looked up from reference TRBV14 and TRBJ1-6): EAGVTQFPSHSVIEKGQTVTLRCDPISGHDNLYWYRRVMGKEIKFLLHFVKESKQDESGMPNNRFLAERTGGTYSTLKVQPAELEDSGVYFCASSHQGYNSPLHFGNGTRLTVT.

There are a few counts of this clonotype. The J gene is TRBJ2-5, the V gene TRBV4-2; D is unresolved. V dropped 0 bases and J dropped 6 bases, with 17 bases sitting between them. The germline CDR1 and CDR2 sequences are LGHNA and YNFKEQ. This CDR3 comprises 16 residues. The CDR3 loop reads CASSQDWTGFSQTQYF. The CDR3 DNA sequence: TGTGCCAGCAGCCAAGATTGGACGGGTTTTTCCCAGACCCAGTACTTC.

J is TRBJ2-2 and V is TRBV4-2; 13 positions match TRBD2. The V segment lost 0 bases and the J segment 5 bases; nucleotides outside the gene matches: 6. Germline V CDR1 and CDR2: LGHNA, YNFKEQ. The CDR3 spans 18 residues. The CDR3 sequence: CASSQDLLAGGPTGELFF. As DNA, the CDR3 is TGTGCCAGCAGCCAAGATCTACTAGCGGGGGGGCCAACCGGGGAGCTGTTTTTT.

This clonotype was seen only a few times. This chain joins TRBV7-2 and TRBJ2-3; D is perhaps TRBD1 or TRBD2 (5 bases each). This CDR3 spans 17 amino acids. Germline V gene data show CDR1 as SGHTA and CDR2 as FQGNSA. Trimming cost V 2 bases and J 1 base, with 16 bases left between them. DNA for the CDR3: TGTGCCAGCAGCTTAAGGTCGGGGCAGTGGCGCACAGATACGCAGTATTTT. Its translation: CASSLRSGQWRTDTQYF.

The table lists this clonotype with a few counts. J is TRBJ1-5 and V is TRBV6-6; D remains unclear. This CDR3 has 15 amino acids. Germline lookup yields CDR1 MNHNY and CDR2 SVGAGI (reference sequence). Deletions cut 4 bases from V and 3 bases from J, with 13 bases between. CDR3 loop: CASSFPTQNNQPQHF. CDR3 in DNA: TGTGCCAGCAGTTTTCCCACTCAAAACAATCAGCCCCAGCATTTT.

This chain uses TRBV29-1 with TRBJ1-2, with 7 bases fitting TRBD1. The germline gives CDR1 SQVTM, CDR2 ANQGSEA. The CDR3 contains 13 residues. V was pared by 6 bases and J by 0 bases, with 4 bases of the junction left unmatched. The CDR3 bases are TGCAGCGTGGGACAGAACGCTAACTATGGCTACACCTTC. Encoded protein: CSVGQNANYGYTF.

V usage is TRBV5-5 and J usage is TRBJ1-1; D possibly corresponds to TRBD1 (5 bases). Germline assignment: CDR1 SGHKS and CDR2 YYEKEE (reference sequence). CDR3 length: 14 residues. The CDR3 loop reads CESPEGTSNTEAFF. The CDR3 nucleotides read TGTGAAAGCCCCGAGGGGACTTCGAACACTGAAGCTTTCTTT.

This clonotype appeared a single time. A read error may produce the germline difference seen at one junction end. CDR3 loop: CANSPPRGESETQYF. The DNA for the CDR3 is TGTGCCAACAGTCCCCCCAGGGGAGAAAGCGAGACCCAGTACTTC. The chain is built from TRBV6-1 and TRBJ2-5; weak D call: TRBD1 (6 bases). CDR3 length equals 15 residues. Germline-derived CDR1 and CDR2 are MNHNS and SASEGT.

This clonotype came up a few times. The gene calls are TRBV19 and TRBJ2-7, with D hard to call. Between the trimmed V and J ends, which lost 3 bases and 3 bases, there was a span of 12 bases. The germline V gene encodes CDR1 LNHDA and CDR2 SQIVND (reference sequence). CDR3 length equals 14 residues. Written as DNA, the CDR3 is TGTGCCAGTAGTATCGAGGACGGATTCTACGAGCAGTACTTC. Amino acids: CASSIEDGFYEQYF.

In this sample, this clonotype turned up a few times. This sequence joins TRBV7-8 and TRBJ2-5, with a weak D call TRBD2 (5 bases). Germline CDR1 is SGHVS and CDR2 is FQNEAQ. The CDR3 is 15 amino acids. Trimming pared 6 bases from V and 2 bases from J, leaving 16 bases between. The CDR3 sequence: CASSSPRTGQETQYF. The CDR3 DNA reads TGTGCCAGCAGTAGTCCTCGGACGGGACAAGAGACCCAGTACTTC.

This chain's CDR3 is CASSPQGKQPQHF. The DNA of the CDR3 is TGTGCCAGCTCACCACAGGGGAAACAGCCCCAGCATTTT. The V and J genes are TRBV18 and TRBJ1-5; the D gene is possibly TRBD1 (5 bases). V gave up 1 base and J gave up 7 bases, with 8 bases separating them. Germline loops: CDR1 KGHSH, CDR2 LQKENI. The CDR3 contains 13 residues.

The chain has TRBV4-1 and TRBJ2-5; 13 nucleotides match TRBD2. The germline V gene encodes CDR1 MGHRA and CDR2 YSYEKL. The V and J ends lost 3 bases and 1 base, in that order; junction bases with no gene match: 5. The CDR3 runs to 17 residues. The CDR3 spells CASSQILAGGPQETQYF. CDR3 nucleotides: TGCGCCAGCAGCCAGATACTAGCGGGGGGGCCCCAAGAGACCCAGTACTTC.

This clonotype was detected once. This rearrangement joins TRBV20-1 to TRBJ2-5, with D tentatively TRBD2 (7 bases). The germline V and J ends were trimmed by 0 bases and 4 bases, with 12 bases remaining between them. This CDR3 has 14 residues. Germline V lookup: CDR1 DFQATT, CDR2 SNEGSKA (reference sequence). CDR3 bases: TGCAGTGCTAGAGATGATGCGGGGGCAGAGACCCAGTACTTC. It translates to CSARDDAGAETQYF.